The following is a T cell receptor (beta chain) sequence with its context. Its antigen is currently unknown. The record originates from a study of blood T cells in healthy people across ages. Study outcomes and limitations: While age rose, TCR beta diversity per million T cells dropped in a roughly linear way. It was the long-lived donors that had more naive CD4+ cells and higher diversity than aged donors.

Losses at the gene ends were 6 bases for V and 7 bases for J; bases not matched to a gene: 5. The CDR3 runs to 14 residues. Germline CDR1 is MNHNS and CDR2 is SASEGT. Using a J-beta primer mix together with a sample-barcoded 5' primer, a second PCR was run for roughly 7 to 11 cycles. The template-switch adaptor, which had 12 random nucleotides, put a tag on each cDNA molecule. TCRdb recomputed calls from the 5' RACE reads with MiXCR, one row per CDR3 protein. In the table there are about a million distinct CDR3 sequences, about 53% of which are singletons. The source of this sequence is an older woman in good health. The rearrangement uses TRBV6-1 and TRBJ2-2; 10 bases line up with TRBD1. Sequenced sample: blood. This CDR3 is CASRTGGGGGELFF. DNA for the CDR3: TGTGCCAGCAGGACAGGGGGCGGAGGCGGGGAGCTGTTTTTT.